The present entry profiles one T cell receptor beta chain with its context. No antigen is known for it. The data stem from a study of cytomegalovirus exposure and HLA in healthy donors. Study-level points and caveats: The productive fraction for most TCR beta V segments was about 87% or about 30% in an earlier analysis. Further analysis, carried out later, found HLA-associated TCR beta chains more clonally expanded than equally common other chains. Among the most significant clusters, several appeared linked to common viral pathogens in a later analysis. There was a cluster of highly shared sequence variants that was likely a sequencing artifact.

Germline loops: CDR1 SGDLS, CDR2 YYNGEE. Trimming cost V 0 bases and J 6 bases; bases outside gene matches: 5. The CDR3 loop spans 15 amino acids. A multiplex PCR was run with 60 Vbeta primers and 13 Jbeta primers. Only in-frame clones appear in the TCRdb table, and some are missing; sequencing was by immunoSEQ multiplex PCR. The sample includes roughly 180,000 clones, about three quarters of them seen just once. The TCR was taken from a female donor in good health and CMV-seronegative. This rearrangement joins TRBV9 to TRBJ1-4; 7 nucleotides line up with TRBD1. The sequencing sample was made of PBMCs. The DNA for the CDR3 is TGTGCCAGCAGCGTAGAAGGGGGGACAGATGAAAAACTGTTTTTT. Its translation is CASSVEGGTDEKLFF.